This T cell receptor beta chain originates from a study of OX40 agonist ivuxolimab in advanced cancers. Study-wide background: Patients received the agonistic anti-OX40 (CD134) antibody ivuxolimab. Three patients had partial responses: one hepatocellular carcinoma, two cutaneous melanoma. Enrollees could have had prior anti-PD-1, anti-PD-L1 or anti-CTLA-4 therapy, which approximately 40% had received. General observations from the study: Antigen specificity of clonally expanded peripheral T cells was not established.

Germline V gene data show CDR1 as SGHAT and CDR2 as FQNNGV. The CDR3 is made up of 14 amino acids. V gave up 2 bases and J gave up 2 bases, with 10 bases separating them. Here immunoSEQ multiplex PCR was the method, and the copy in TCRdb shows in-frame clones only, minus some. This sample has over 45,000 clones, with roughly 84% found just once. Of note for this clone: Its antigen is unknown.

J is TRBJ2-7 and V is TRBV11-2, with D perhaps being TRBD1 or TRBD2 (5 bases each). The sequences come from CD4+ or CD8+ T cells sorted from blood, collected in a trial of the OX40 agonist ivuxolimab. This TCR came from an adult with an advanced solid tumor such as melanoma, head and neck, liver or kidney cancer. DNA of the CDR3: TGTGCCAGCAGCTTATCGGGACCTGCCTACGAGCAGTACTTC. Amino acids: CASSLSGPAYEQYF.